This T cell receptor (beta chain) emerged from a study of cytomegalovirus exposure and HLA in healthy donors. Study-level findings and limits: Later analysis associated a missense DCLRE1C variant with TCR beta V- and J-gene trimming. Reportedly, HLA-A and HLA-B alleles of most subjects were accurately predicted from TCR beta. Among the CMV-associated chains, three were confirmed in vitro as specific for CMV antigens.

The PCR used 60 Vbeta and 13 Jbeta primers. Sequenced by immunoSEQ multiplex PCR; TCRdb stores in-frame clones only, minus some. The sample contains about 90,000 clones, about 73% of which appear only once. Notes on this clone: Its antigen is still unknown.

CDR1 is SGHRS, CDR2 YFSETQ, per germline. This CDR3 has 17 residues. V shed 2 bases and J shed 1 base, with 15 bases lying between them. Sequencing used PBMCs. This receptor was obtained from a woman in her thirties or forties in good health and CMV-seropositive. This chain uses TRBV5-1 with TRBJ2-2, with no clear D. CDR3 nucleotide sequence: TGCGCCAGCAGCTTCGTCCCGACGGGTCAGAACACCGGGGAGCTGTTTTTT. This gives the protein CASSFVPTGQNTGELFF.